The 10 T cell receptor beta chains presented below share a single source sample, sequenced in a study of cytomegalovirus exposure and HLA in healthy donors (TCRdb year 2017). The method behind the library was the immunoSEQ multiplex PCR assay. A mixture of 60 forward primers for TCR Vbeta segments and 13 reverse primers for TCR Jbeta segments was used in the multiplex PCR. As stored in TCRdb, this immuneACCESS dataset retains in-frame rearrangements with V and J assigned. A fraction of the clones does not appear; measured against another copy, unresolved V genes explain less than half of the discrepancy, and the remainder lacks a known reason. In this sample the table shows under 200,000 clones, 70% to 90% of which occur a single time. Roughly 0.32% of the sample belongs to the ten largest clones. The sample consisted of PBMCs. These receptors all stem from a woman in her twenties or thirties in good health and CMV-seronegative.

The V and J genes are TRBV12-2 and TRBJ2-5; the D call of TRBD2 is as the table states it, not checked on the DNA. TRBV12-2 is annotated as a pseudogene. This CDR3 has 13 amino acids. This chain's CDR3 is CASRSGAQETQYF. CDR3 in DNA: TGTGCAAGTCGCTCTGGAGCACAAGAGACCCAGTACTTC.

This clone was found a few times. The chain combines TRBV6-1 with TRBJ2-3; 8 nucleotides match TRBD2. Per germline, CDR1 MNHNS and CDR2 SASEGT. Trimming removed 0 bases from V and 3 bases from J; junction bases left unmatched: 8. The CDR3 consists of 17 residues. The CDR3 DNA reads as TGTGCCAGCAGTGAAGCGCTCTGGCTAGCGGGTACAGATACGCAGTATTTT. It translates to CASSEALWLAGTDTQYF.

The chain joins TRBV5-1 to TRBJ2-2, with D unclear. V was pared by 1 base and J by 4 bases, with 8 bases between. This CDR3 spans 14 amino acids. Germline-derived CDR1 and CDR2 are SGHRS and YFSETQ. The CDR3 sequence: CASSLLEFTGELFF. CDR3 DNA sequence: TGCGCCAGCAGCTTGTTGGAGTTCACCGGGGAGCTGTTTTTT.

The sample holds a few counts of this clone. The chain joins TRBV19 to TRBJ2-7; 8 positions match TRBD2. The CDR3 runs 16 residues. The V gene end was trimmed by 1 base and the J gene end by 4 bases; junction bases not matched to a gene: 9. Looked up from germline, CDR1 is LNHDA and CDR2 is SQIVND (reference sequence). CDR3 sequence (DNA): TGTGCCAGTAGTATAGTTCTGGCGGGAGGTATGTACGAGCAGTACTTC. Protein sequence: CASSIVLAGGMYEQYF.

The chain links TRBV10-3 to TRBJ2-2; TRBD2 matches 9 bases. The CDR3 has 14 residues. V lost 7 bases, J lost 5 bases, and 5 bases stayed unmatched. Germline loops: CDR1 ENHRY, CDR2 SYGVKD. The DNA of the CDR3 is TGTGCCATCATGGGACTAGCCAGAACCGGGGAGCTGTTTTTT. Protein product: CAIMGLARTGELFF.

The V call is TRBV28, the J call TRBJ2-7; TRBD2 aligns across 8 bases. The ends lost 6 bases at V and 3 bases at J; junction bases unmatched: 10. Germline CDR1 is MDHEN and CDR2 is SYDVKM. CDR3 length equals 15 residues. This chain's CDR3 is CASRSSGSLNYEQYF. The CDR3 DNA reads as TGTGCCAGCAGATCCAGCGGGAGCCTTAACTACGAGCAGTACTTC.

J is TRBJ2-5 and V is TRBV4-1, with D perhaps TRBD2 (6 bases). The CDR3 has 16 amino acids. The germline V and J ends were trimmed by 1 base and 2 bases, with 14 bases remaining between them. Germline values: CDR1 MGHRA, CDR2 YSYEKL. The CDR3 bases are TGCGCCAGCAGCCAAGGAGGGAAGGCGGGACAAGAGACCCAGTACTTC. Protein: CASSQGGKAGQETQYF.

The chain uses TRBV5-4 and TRBJ1-1; TRBD1 aligns across 10 bases. This CDR3 has 15 amino acids. Germline V gives CDR1 SGHNT, CDR2 YYREEE (reference sequence). The J segment lost 10 bases and the V segment lost 2 bases, leaving 11 bases of the junction unmatched. CDR3 nucleotide sequence: TGTGCCAGCAGCTTTGCGGGACAGGGGATTGGTGGAGCTTTCTTT. Its protein product is CASSFAGQGIGGAFF.

The V gene is TRBV11-2, the J gene TRBJ2-5; D uncertain. CDR3 length: 13 residues. Germline V lookup: CDR1 SGHAT, CDR2 FQNNGV. V was clipped by 1 base and J by 5 bases, with 8 bases between them. Here the CDR3 DNA reads TGTGCCAGCAGCTTAGCTTGGCGGGAGACCCAGTACTTC. Translated, it gives CASSLAWRETQYF. Together with reference TRBV11-2 and TRBJ2-5, the CDR3 gives the full variable domain: EAGVAQSPRYKIIEKRQSVAFWCNPISGHATLYWYQQILGQGPKLLIQFQNNGVVDDSQLPKDRFSAERLKGVDSTLKIQPAKLEDSAVYLCASSLAWRETQYFGPGTRLLVL.

V gene TRBV5-1 combines with J gene TRBJ2-5, with 8 bases aligning to TRBD1. Per the germline V gene, CDR1 is SGHRS and CDR2 is YFSETQ. This CDR3 is 15 amino acids long. V lost 0 bases to trimming and J lost 6 bases; unmatched junction nucleotides: 7. The CDR3 reads CASSLGDRGIQTQYF. As DNA, the CDR3 is TGCGCCAGCAGCTTGGGTGACAGGGGAATACAGACCCAGTACTTC.